This T cell receptor beta chain was captured by sequencing in a study of T cell responses to AZD1222 COVID-19 vaccine. Study-wide results and caveats: Spike as a whole was targeted by vaccine-associated CD4 TCRs, dominant at 160-218 and 743-854.

Germline V gene sequence: CDR1 SEHNR, CDR2 FQNEAQ (reference sequence). Trimming stripped 4 bases from V and 3 bases from J, with 16 bases between. The length of the CDR3 is 15 residues. TCRdb keeps only in-frame clones here, not all; method: immunoSEQ multiplex PCR. The sample has 170,000 or so clones, 80% to 90% seen once; the top ten hold around a tenth. As for this clone: What it recognizes is unknown.

Sequencing was performed on peripheral blood, taken 28 days after the second AZD1222 dose. This clonotype originated in an adult who received the AZD1222 COVID-19 vaccine. The chain combines TRBV7-9 with TRBJ2-7; a possible D gene is TRBD2 (5 bases). CDR3 residues: CASSSDSLGYYEQYF. Written as DNA, the CDR3 is TGTGCCAGCAGCTCGGACTCCTTGGGCTACTACGAGCAGTACTTC.